This T cell receptor (beta chain) was sequenced for a study of shared clonotypes between healthy human individuals. Once extracted for a subset, genomic DNA was divided evenly among several immunoSEQ plates. Data came from immunoSEQ multiplex PCR; TCRdb stores just in-frame clones and leaves some out. The sample yields 800,000 or so clones, approximately 96% seen once. Terminally differentiated effector memory CD45RA+ cells were excluded by CCR7 positive selection of CD45RO-negative cells. In germline, CDR1 is SGDLS, CDR2 YYNGEE. The length of the CDR3 is 14 residues. V was clipped by 3 bases and J by 0 bases, with 10 bases between them.

The TCR sequence derives from a man aged 30 to 39 in good health. Specimen: naive CD8+ T cells sorted from blood. This sequence joins TRBV9 and TRBJ2-7; possible D gene TRBD1, 6 bases. CDR3 amino acids: CASSGDRSSYEQYF. The CDR3 coding sequence is TGTGCCAGCAGCGGCGACAGGAGCTCCTACGAGCAGTACTTC.